By sample share, the clone carrying this TCR beta chain is medium-sized. Its matching antigen is unknown. Within a library made for alpha chains, this beta chain is off target, and its count is uninformative. The data were taken from a study of spatial heterogeneity in lung cancer. Specified time point: sample taken at primary tumor resection. The sequenced material consisted of unsorted whole RNA from tumor, nontumor lung or frozen PBMC. TCR cDNA molecules each carried a unique molecular identifier. TCRdb re-called the 5' RACE reads with MiXCR, one entry per CDR3 protein. This sample has about 8,400 distinct CDR3 sequences, with more than 7% found just once. General observations from the study: The number of expanded tumor alpha and beta chains correlated with mutation number.

This sample comprised lung tumor tissue, obtained at surgery. The receptor comes from a male donor with early-stage non-small cell lung cancer.

This CDR3 reads CASSLAGRDTEAFF. DNA for the CDR3: TGCGCCAGCAGCTTGGCTGGGAGGGACACTGAAGCTTTCTTT. This chain uses TRBV5-1 with TRBJ1-1; D is ambiguous. The CDR3 covers 14 residues. The V end was cut by 0 bases, the J end by 3 bases, with 9 bases between. Germline-derived CDR1 and CDR2 are SGHRS and YFSETQ.